These T cell receptor beta chains were read from a single sample in a study of blood T cell repertoires in COVID-19. TCRdb's copy holds only in-frame clones and misses some; the assay was immunoSEQ multiplex PCR. The sample yields 250,000 or so clones, 88% seen once. Input material: peripheral blood. The receptors were sampled from a woman aged 25 to 45 with acute or convalescent COVID-19. CDR3s include the opening cysteine and the closing phenylalanine or tryptophan. Fields, in order: CDR3 DNA, CDR3 protein, clone size, D gene, J gene, V gene. D genes are given only for firm matches. Some rows have no size entry. The others give once, few or many, or a class for an expanded clone.

DNA: TGTGCCAGCAGCGTAGAGGGACAGCTATTTCCAAGCTCTGGGGCCAACGTCCTGACTTTC; CDR3: CASSVEGQLFPSSGANVLTF; size: .; D: TRBD1; J: TRBJ2-6; V: TRBV9
DNA: TGTGCCTGGAGTGTCCTGCTCGGGAACACTGAAGCTTTCTTT; CDR3: CAWSVLLGNTEAFF; size: .; D: .; J: TRBJ1-1; V: TRBV30
DNA: TGTGCCAGCAGCGTAGATAGCGGGTTTTACAATGAGCAGTTCTTC; CDR3: CASSVDSGFYNEQFF; size: .; D: TRBD2; J: TRBJ2-1; V: TRBV9
DNA: TGTGCCAGCAGTTCCGGGTCGGGATATGGCTACACCTTC; CDR3: CASSSGSGYGYTF; size: .; D: .; J: TRBJ1-2; V: TRBV27
DNA: TGTGCCAGCACCCGGGGGGGGCTGGGAAACACCATATATTTT; CDR3: CASTRGGLGNTIYF; size: .; D: .; J: TRBJ1-3; V: TRBV7-2
DNA: TGTGCCAGCAGGTCGTCGGTTAGCAATCAGCCCCAGCATTTT; CDR3: CASRSSVSNQPQHF; size: .; D: .; J: TRBJ1-5; V: TRBV6-5
DNA: TGTGCCAGCAGTTATGGGGTGACTAGCTCGGTTGAGGCGGCCAAAAACATTCAGTACTTC; CDR3: CASSYGVTSSVEAAKNIQYF; size: .; D: TRBD2; J: TRBJ2-4; V: TRBV6-2/TRBV6-3
DNA: TGTGCCAGCAGGGCAGGGGTGAGGGTACAGCCCCAGCATTTT; CDR3: CASRAGVRVQPQHF; size: .; D: .; J: TRBJ1-5; V: TRBV6-5
DNA: TGCAGCGTTGCCCTAGCGGAAGAGACCCAGTACTTC; CDR3: CSVALAEETQYF; size: .; D: TRBD2; J: TRBJ2-5; V: TRBV29-1
DNA: TGCAGTGCTAGCTTGAATGAGCAGTTCTTC; CDR3: CSASLNEQFF; size: .; D: .; J: TRBJ2-1; V: TRBV20-1
DNA: TGTGCCAGCAGCTCACGCCCGGCCCAGGGGGGCACTGAAGCTTTCTTT; CDR3: CASSSRPAQGGTEAFF; size: .; D: TRBD1; J: TRBJ1-1; V: TRBV5-8
DNA: TGCAGCGTGCAAAGGGACAGGAACTATGGCTACACCTTC; CDR3: CSVQRDRNYGYTF; size: once; D: TRBD1; J: TRBJ1-2; V: TRBV29-1
DNA: TGTGCCAGCAGCTTAGGAACACTACAGGGGGTTGGCTACACCTTC; CDR3: CASSLGTLQGVGYTF; size: once; D: TRBD1; J: TRBJ1-2; V: TRBV7-2
DNA: TGTGCCAGCAGCGTAGGTATTAGCGGGAGGAATGAGCAGTTCTTC; CDR3: CASSVGISGRNEQFF; size: .; D: TRBD2; J: TRBJ2-1; V: TRBV9
DNA: TGTGCCAGTAGTATAGCCTCTCGGACAGTCCAAGAGACCCAGTACTTC; CDR3: CASSIASRTVQETQYF; size: .; D: .; J: TRBJ2-5; V: TRBV19
DNA: TGTGCCAGCAGTTACCGTTTTGGGCAGGGCGATTTTTACGAGCAGTACTTC; CDR3: CASSYRFGQGDFYEQYF; size: .; D: .; J: TRBJ2-7; V: TRBV6-2/TRBV6-3
DNA: TGCGCCAGCAGCCAAGATGTGGCAGGGAATAATCAGCCCCAGCATTTT; CDR3: CASSQDVAGNNQPQHF; size: .; D: .; J: TRBJ1-5; V: TRBV4-3
DNA: TGTGCCAGCAGCAAACTAGCGGGAGGGTTGGGGCAGTACTTC; CDR3: CASSKLAGGLGQYF; size: .; D: TRBD2; J: TRBJ2-7; V: TRBV7-2
DNA: TGTGCCATCACGAGTACAGGGGCTTTGGAGGGCTACACCTTC; CDR3: CAITSTGALEGYTF; size: .; D: TRBD1; J: TRBJ1-2; V: TRBV10-3
DNA: TGCGCCAGCAGCCTTGCTGGGACAAGGAACACTGAAGCTTTCTTT; CDR3: CASSLAGTRNTEAFF; size: .; D: .; J: TRBJ1-1; V: TRBV4-1
DNA: TGTGCCAGCACCTCGGACAGGGGTGGCGAGCAGTACTTC; CDR3: CASTSDRGGEQYF; size: .; D: TRBD1; J: TRBJ2-7; V: TRBV2
DNA: TGTGCCAGCAGCGTAGTTGGACAAACCCTCCCCAATGAGCAGTTCTTC; CDR3: CASSVVGQTLPNEQFF; size: .; D: .; J: TRBJ2-1; V: TRBV9
DNA: TGTGCCAGCGCGCTCCTGGGACAGGGCGGTGAGCAGTACTTC; CDR3: CASALLGQGGEQYF; size: .; D: TRBD1; J: TRBJ2-7; V: TRBV7-8
DNA: TGTGCCAGCAGCTTAGTGGCAACCGGGGAGCTGTTTTTT; CDR3: CASSLVATGELFF; size: .; D: .; J: TRBJ2-2; V: TRBV11-2